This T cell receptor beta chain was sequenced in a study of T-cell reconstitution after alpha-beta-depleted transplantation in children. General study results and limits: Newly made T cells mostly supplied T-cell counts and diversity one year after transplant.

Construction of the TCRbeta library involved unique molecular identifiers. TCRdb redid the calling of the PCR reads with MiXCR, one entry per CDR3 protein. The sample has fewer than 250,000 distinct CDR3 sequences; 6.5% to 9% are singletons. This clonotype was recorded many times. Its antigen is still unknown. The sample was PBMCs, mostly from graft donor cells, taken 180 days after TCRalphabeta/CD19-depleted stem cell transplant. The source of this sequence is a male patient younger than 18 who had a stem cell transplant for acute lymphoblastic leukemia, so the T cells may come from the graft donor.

The CDR3 DNA is TGCGCCAGCAGCCATCCCGAACAGGGGGATACGCAGTATTTT. Translating gives CASSHPEQGDTQYF. The chain is built from TRBV4-3 and TRBJ2-3; TRBD1 aligns across 7 bases. J lost 6 bases, V lost 3 bases, and 6 bases had no gene match. The CDR3 has 14 amino acids. The germline V gene has CDR1 LGHNA and CDR2 YSLEER.